This T cell receptor beta chain was sequenced for a study of blood T cell repertoires in COVID-19. Generated by immunoSEQ multiplex PCR, the TCRdb table keeps only in-frame clones and is missing some. Altogether about 180,000 clones are present, 78% being singletons, with the ten largest covering 17%. Trimming cost V 5 bases and J 12 bases, with 17 bases left between them. The CDR3 length is 13 residues. Germline V gene data show CDR1 as SEHNR and CDR2 as FQNEAQ (reference sequence). The TCR originated in a woman between 50 and 59 years old who had recovered from COVID-19. The J gene is TRBJ2-1, the V gene TRBV7-9, with D perhaps matching TRBD2 (5 bases). Sequencing was carried out using PBMCs or T cells enriched from blood (not recorded which). CDR3 nucleotide sequence: TGTGCCAGCAGCCCCCCAACTAGTCGCGTGCAGTTCTTC. Protein product: CASSPPTSRVQFF.